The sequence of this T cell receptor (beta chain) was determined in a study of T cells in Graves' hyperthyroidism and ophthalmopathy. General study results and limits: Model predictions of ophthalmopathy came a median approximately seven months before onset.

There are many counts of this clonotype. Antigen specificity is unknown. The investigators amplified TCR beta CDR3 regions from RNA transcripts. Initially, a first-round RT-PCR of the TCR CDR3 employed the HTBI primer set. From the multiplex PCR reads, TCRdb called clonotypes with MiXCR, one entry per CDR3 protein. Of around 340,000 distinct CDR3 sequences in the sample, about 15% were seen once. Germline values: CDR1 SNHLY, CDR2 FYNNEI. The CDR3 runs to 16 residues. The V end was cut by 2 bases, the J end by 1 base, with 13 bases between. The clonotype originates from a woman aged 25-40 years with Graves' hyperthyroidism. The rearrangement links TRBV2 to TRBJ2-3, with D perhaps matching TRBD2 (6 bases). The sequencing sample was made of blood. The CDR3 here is CASSERAGRGTDTQYF. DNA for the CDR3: TGTGCCAGCAGTGAAAGGGCGGGAAGGGGCACAGATACGCAGTATTTT.